The TCR beta chain under discussion was sequenced for a study of blood T cell repertoires in COVID-19. About the research overall: Spain, Italy and the United States supplied samples that represented acute and convalescent COVID-19.

CDR1 is SEHNR and CDR2 is FQNEAQ in the germline V gene (reference sequence). This CDR3 comprises 17 residues. Unmatched junction bases numbered 6, after V lost 4 bases and J lost 2 bases. Clones were sequenced by immunoSEQ multiplex PCR, and TCRdb holds only the in-frame ones, with some missing. The sample gives approximately 110,000 clones, over 75% of which show up once; about 30% is in the top ten. Sequencing was carried out using peripheral blood. The receptor's source is a woman older than 75 with acute or convalescent COVID-19. V usage is TRBV7-9 and J usage is TRBJ2-3; 13 nucleotides agree with TRBD2. CDR3 nucleotide sequence: TGTGCCAGCAGCTCCGGGACTAGCGGGGCCCCCACAGATACGCAGTATTTT. Translating gives CASSSGTSGAPTDTQYF. Full variable domain (remainder filled in from reference TRBV7-9 and TRBJ2-3): DTGVSQNPRHKITKRGQNVTFRCDPISEHNRLYWYRQTLGQGPEFLTYFQNEAQLEKSRLLSDRFSAERPKGSFSTLEIQRTEQGDSAMYLCASSSGTSGAPTDTQYFGPGTRLTVL.